This record concerns one T cell receptor beta chain sequence. Trimming left V 6 bases short and J 4 bases short, with 19 bases between. Germline V gene lookup returns CDR1 SNHLY and CDR2 FYNNEI. The CDR3 length is 15 residues. This sample is drawn from a study of shared clonotypes between healthy human individuals. The table came from immunoSEQ multiplex PCR; TCRdb's copy has only in-frame clones and leaves some out. Found here are 2 million to 2.5 million clones, approximately 93% of them singletons; the top ten hold 0.36%. The V call is TRBV2, the J call TRBJ2-7; D possibly matches TRBD1 or TRBD2 (5 bases each). Material for sequencing was naive CD4+ T cells from PBMCs. Subset meaning: CD45RA+ positively selected. The clonotype originates from a man between 18 and 35 years old in good health. Some clones in this sample may be carry-over from other donors' samples. As DNA, the CDR3 is TGTGCCAGCAGCCCCCGTGGGACCCGACGATACGAGCAGTACTTC. Its translation: CASSPRGTRRYEQYF.